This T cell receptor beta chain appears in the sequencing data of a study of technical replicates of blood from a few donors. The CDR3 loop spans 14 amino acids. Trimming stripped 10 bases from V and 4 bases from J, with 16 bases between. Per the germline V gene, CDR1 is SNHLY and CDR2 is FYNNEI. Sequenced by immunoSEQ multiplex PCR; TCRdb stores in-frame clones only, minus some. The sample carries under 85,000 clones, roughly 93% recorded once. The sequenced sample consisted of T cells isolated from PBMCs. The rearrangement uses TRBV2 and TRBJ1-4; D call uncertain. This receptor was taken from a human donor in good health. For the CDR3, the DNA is TGTGCCATGCACGCCGTTGAGGGTAATGAAAAACTGTTTTTT. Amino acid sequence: CAMHAVEGNEKLFF. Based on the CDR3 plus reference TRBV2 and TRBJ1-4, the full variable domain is EPEVTQTPSHQVTQMGQEVILRCVPISNHLYFYWYRQILGQKVEFLVSFYNNEISEKSEIFDDQFSVERPDGSNFTLKIRSTKLEDSAMYFCAMHAVEGNEKLFFGSGTQLSVL.